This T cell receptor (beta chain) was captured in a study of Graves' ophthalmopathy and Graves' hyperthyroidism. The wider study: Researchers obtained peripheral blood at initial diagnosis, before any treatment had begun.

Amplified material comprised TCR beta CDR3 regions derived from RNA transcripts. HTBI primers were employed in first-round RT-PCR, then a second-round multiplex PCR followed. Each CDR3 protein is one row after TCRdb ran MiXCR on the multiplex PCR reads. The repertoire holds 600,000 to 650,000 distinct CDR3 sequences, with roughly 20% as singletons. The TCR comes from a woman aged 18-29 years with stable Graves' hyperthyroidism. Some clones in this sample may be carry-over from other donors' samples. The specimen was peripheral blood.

In DNA form, the CDR3 reads TGCAGTGCTGGAAGGACAGGGGGCTGGGCTGAAGCTTTCTTT. Translated, it gives CSAGRTGGWAEAFF. J is TRBJ1-1 and V is TRBV20-1, with 11 bases lining up with TRBD1. CDR3 length: 14 amino acids. Per germline, CDR1 DFQATT and CDR2 SNEGSKA (reference sequence). The junction had 8 bases not matched to a gene; V was cut back by 5 bases and J by 6 bases.